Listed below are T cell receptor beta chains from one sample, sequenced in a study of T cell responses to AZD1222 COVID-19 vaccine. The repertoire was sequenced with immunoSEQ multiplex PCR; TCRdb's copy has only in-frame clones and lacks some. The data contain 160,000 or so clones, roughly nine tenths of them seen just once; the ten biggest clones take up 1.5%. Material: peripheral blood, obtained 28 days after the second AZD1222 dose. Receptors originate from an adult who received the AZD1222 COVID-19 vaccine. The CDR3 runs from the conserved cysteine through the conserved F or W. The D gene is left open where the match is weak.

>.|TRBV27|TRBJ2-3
CASSLGFMTDTQYF
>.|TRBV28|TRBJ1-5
CASFGLRDSNQPQHF
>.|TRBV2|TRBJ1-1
CASRRNTEAFF
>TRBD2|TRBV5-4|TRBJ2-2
CASSRWTSGSATGELFF
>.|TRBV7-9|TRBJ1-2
CASVRDVDYGYTF
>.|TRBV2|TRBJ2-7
CASSEWLENYEQYF
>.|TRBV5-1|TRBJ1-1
CASSLSSGASLGTEAFF
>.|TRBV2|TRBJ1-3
CASSGGLAGNTIYF
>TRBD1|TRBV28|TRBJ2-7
CASSSPGTGGNEQYF
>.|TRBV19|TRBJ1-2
CASSSDQDSYYGYTF
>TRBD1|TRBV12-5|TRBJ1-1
CAGQGSIGTEAFF
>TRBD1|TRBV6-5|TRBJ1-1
CASRYRGRLTEAFF
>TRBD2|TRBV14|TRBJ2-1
CASSPTLAGGLFEQFF
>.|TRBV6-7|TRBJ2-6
CASSWVLRLQSRANVLTF
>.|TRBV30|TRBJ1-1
CAWSVPLTWGRNREAFF
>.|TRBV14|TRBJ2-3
CASSQLAAPGATDTQYF
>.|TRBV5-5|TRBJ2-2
CASSLVLNTGELFF
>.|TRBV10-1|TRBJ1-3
CASSEPEEEGSQGSTGNTIYF
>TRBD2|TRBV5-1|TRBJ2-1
CASRQVGGSYNEQFF
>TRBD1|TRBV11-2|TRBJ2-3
CASSLRGLTDTQYF
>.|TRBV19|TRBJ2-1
CASSISRDRNYNEQFF
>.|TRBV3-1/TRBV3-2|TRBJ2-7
CASSHSNEQYF
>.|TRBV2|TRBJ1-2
CASSLRDYGYTF
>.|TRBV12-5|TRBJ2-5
CASGSGKNEETQYF
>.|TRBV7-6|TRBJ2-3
CASSLEQGGRTDTQYF
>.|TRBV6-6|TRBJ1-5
CASSYGGRNSNQPQHF
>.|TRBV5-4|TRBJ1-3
CASSFGLRASGNTIYF
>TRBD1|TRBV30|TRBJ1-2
CAWSVHRGVGGYTF
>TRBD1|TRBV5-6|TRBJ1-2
CASSLQGAGYGYTF
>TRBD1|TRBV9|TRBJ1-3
CASSAGQGTSGNTIYF
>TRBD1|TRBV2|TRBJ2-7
CASLYPGQGLYEQYF
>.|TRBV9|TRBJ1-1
CASSGNTEAFF
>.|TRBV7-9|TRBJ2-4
CASSLTVVSSAKNIQYF
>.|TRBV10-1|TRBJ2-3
CASNHERRGPLDTQYF
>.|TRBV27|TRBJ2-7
CASSFRRTYEQYF
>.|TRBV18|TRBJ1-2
CASSRDGYGYTF
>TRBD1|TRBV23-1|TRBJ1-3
CASSPWTGSSPSGNTIYF
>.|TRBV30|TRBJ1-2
CAWRGRNYGYTF